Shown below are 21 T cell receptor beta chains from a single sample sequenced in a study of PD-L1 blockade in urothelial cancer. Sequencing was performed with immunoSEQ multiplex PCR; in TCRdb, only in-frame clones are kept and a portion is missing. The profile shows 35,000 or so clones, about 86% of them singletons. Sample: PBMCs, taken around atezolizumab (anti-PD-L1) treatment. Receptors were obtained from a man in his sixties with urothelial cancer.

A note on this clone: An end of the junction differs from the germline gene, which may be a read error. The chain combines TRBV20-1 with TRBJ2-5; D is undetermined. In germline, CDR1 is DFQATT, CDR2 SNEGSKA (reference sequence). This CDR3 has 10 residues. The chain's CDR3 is CSAAKEAQYF. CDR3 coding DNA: TGCAGTGCTGCGAAAGAGGCCCAGTACTTC.

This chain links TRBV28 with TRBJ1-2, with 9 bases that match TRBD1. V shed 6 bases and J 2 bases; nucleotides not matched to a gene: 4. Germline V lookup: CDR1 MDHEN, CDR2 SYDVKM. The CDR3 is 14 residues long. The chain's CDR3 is CASRGDRANYGYTF. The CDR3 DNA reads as TGTGCCAGCAGAGGGGACAGGGCGAACTATGGCTACACCTTC.

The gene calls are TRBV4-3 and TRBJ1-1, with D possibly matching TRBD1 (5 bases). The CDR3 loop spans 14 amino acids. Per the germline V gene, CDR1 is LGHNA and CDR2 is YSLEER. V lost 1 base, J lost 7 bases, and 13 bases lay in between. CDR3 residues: CASSQVHFGGEAFF. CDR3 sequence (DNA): TGCGCCAGCAGCCAAGTCCACTTCGGGGGTGAAGCTTTCTTT.

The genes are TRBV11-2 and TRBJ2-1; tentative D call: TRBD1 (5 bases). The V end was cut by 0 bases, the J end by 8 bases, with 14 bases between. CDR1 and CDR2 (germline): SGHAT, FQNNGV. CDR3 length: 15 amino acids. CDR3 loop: CASSLEGRAWDEQFF. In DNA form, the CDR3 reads TGTGCCAGCAGCTTAGAGGGCAGGGCTTGGGATGAGCAGTTCTTC.

CDR3 nucleotides: TGCGCCAGCAGTGCGACTAGCGGGAGTATTGAGACCCAGTACTTC. This gives the protein CASSATSGSIETQYF. The chain joins TRBV10-1 to TRBJ2-5, with TRBD2 identical over 12 bases. Germline V gives CDR1 WNHNN, CDR2 SYGVQD (reference sequence). The CDR3 has 15 residues. V was clipped by 4 bases and J by 5 bases; unmatched bases: 5.

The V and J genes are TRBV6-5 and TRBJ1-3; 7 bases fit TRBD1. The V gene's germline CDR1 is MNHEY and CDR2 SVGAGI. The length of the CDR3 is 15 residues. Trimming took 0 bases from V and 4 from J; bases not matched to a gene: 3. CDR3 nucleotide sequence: TGTGCCAGCAGTTACTCAAGGGGGCCCGGAAACACCATATATTTT. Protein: CASSYSRGPGNTIYF.

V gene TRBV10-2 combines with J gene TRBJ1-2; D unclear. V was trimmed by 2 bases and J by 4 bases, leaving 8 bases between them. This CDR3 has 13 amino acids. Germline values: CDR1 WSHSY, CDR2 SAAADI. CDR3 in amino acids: CASSEAHSYGYTF. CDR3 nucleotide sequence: TGCGCCAGCAGTGAGGCCCACAGCTATGGCTACACCTTC.

The CDR3 DNA reads as TGTGCCAGCACTATTGGGGACACGACAGGGGCGGCTGAAGCTTTCTTT. Its protein product is CASTIGDTTGAAEAFF. V is TRBV28 and J is TRBJ1-1; 8 nucleotides agree with TRBD1. In germline, CDR1 is MDHEN, CDR2 SYDVKM. CDR3 size: 16 residues. The V segment lost 7 bases and the J segment 6 bases; nucleotides outside the gene matches: 16.

The CDR3 nucleotides are TGTGCCAGAAGCTTAGCTGGAAGGACAGTTCATCAGCCCCAGCATTTT. Amino acids: CARSLAGRTVHQPQHF. The chain links TRBV7-5 to TRBJ1-5; the DNA was not used to check the table's D call, TRBD1. TRBV7-5 is marked as a pseudogene. The CDR3 consists of 16 residues.

CDR3 sequence: CASSPQPEGAGTEAFF. The DNA for the CDR3 is TGTGCCAGCAGCCCGCAGCCAGAGGGGGCGGGCACTGAAGCTTTCTTT. The chain carries TRBV7-2 and TRBJ1-1, with TRBD1 matching over 7 bases. Germline lookup yields CDR1 SGHTA and CDR2 FQGNSA. The trim removed 5 bases at V and 4 bases at J, leaving 13 bases unmatched. The CDR3 has 16 residues.

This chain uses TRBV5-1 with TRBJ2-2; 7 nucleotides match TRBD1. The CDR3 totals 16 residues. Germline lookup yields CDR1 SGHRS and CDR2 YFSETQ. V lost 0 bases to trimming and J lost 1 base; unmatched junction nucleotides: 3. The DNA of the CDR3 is TGCGCCAGCAGCTTGGAGACAGGGCGGAACACCGGGGAGCTGTTTTTT. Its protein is CASSLETGRNTGELFF.

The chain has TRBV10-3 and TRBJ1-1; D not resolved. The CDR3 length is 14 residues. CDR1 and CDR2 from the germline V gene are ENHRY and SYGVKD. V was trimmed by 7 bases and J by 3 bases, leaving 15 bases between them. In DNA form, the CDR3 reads TGTGCCATCAAGGTAAGGGAGTGGGACACTGAAGCTTTCTTT. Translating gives CAIKVREWDTEAFF.

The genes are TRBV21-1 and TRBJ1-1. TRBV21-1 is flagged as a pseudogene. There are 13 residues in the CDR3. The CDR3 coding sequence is TGTGCCAGCAGCAAAGCGCGGCTCACTGAAGCTTTCTTT. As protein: CASSKARLTEAFF.

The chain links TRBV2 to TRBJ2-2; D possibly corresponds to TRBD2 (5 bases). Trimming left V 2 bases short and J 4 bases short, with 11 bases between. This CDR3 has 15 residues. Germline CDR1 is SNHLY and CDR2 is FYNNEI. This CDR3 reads CASSELEGITGELFF. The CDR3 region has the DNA TGTGCCAGCAGTGAACTCGAGGGAATCACCGGGGAGCTGTTTTTT.

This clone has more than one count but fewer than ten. In DNA, the CDR3 is TGTGCCAGCAGTCTACAGCTTGACTATGGCTACACCTTC. Its protein is CASSLQLDYGYTF. The V call is TRBV6-5, the J call TRBJ1-2; D is unresolved. Between the trimmed V and J ends, which lost 5 bases and 3 bases, there was a span of 10 bases. CDR1 and CDR2 from the germline V gene are MNHEY and SVGAGI. This CDR3 comprises 13 residues.

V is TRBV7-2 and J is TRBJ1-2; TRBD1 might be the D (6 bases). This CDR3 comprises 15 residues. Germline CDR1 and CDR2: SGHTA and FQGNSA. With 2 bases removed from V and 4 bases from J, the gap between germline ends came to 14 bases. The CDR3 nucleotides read TGTGCCAGCAGCTTAAGGGAAGGCAGGGGCTATGGCTACACCTTC. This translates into CASSLREGRGYGYTF.

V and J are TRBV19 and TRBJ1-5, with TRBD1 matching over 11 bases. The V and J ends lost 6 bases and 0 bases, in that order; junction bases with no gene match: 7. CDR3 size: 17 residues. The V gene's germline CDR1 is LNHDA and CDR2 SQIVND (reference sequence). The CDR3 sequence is CASRPGQGVHSNQPQHF. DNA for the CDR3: TGTGCCAGTAGGCCGGGACAGGGGGTTCATAGCAATCAGCCCCAGCATTTT.

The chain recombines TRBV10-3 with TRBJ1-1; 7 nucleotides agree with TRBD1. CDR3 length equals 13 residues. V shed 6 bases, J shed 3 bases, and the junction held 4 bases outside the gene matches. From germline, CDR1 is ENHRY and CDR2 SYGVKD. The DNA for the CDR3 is TGTGCCATCAGAGGGGACAGAGACACTGAAGCTTTCTTT. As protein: CAIRGDRDTEAFF.

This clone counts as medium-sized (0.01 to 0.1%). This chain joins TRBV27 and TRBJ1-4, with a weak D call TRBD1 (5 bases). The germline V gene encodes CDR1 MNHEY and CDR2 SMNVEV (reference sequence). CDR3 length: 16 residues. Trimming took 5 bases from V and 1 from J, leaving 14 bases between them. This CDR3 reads CASSPNPTGTNEKLFF. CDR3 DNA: TGTGCCAGCAGTCCAAACCCTACAGGAACTAATGAAAAACTGTTTTTT.

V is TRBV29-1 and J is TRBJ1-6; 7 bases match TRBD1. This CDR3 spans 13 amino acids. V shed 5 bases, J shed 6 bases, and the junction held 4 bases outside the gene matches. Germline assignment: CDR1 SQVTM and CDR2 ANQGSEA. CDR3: CSVSTGPNSPLHF. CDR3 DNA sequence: TGCAGCGTTTCGACAGGGCCTAATTCACCCCTCCACTTT.

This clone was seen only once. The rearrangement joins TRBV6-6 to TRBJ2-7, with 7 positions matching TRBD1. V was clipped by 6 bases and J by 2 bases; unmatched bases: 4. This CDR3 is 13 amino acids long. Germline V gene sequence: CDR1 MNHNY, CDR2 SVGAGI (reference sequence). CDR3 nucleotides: TGTGCCAGCAGGCAGACAGGGACCTACGAGCAGTACTTC. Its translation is CASRQTGTYEQYF.